This T cell receptor beta chain stems from a study of response to subunit inactivated influenza vaccine. Study-wide results and caveats: There was a suggestion from the authors that each seasonal influenza vaccination recruits few new T cells.

TCRdb analysed the RT-PCR reads with MiXCR anew, one entry per CDR3 protein. The sample lists around 480,000 distinct CDR3 sequences; 15% to 20% were seen once. CDR3 length equals 13 residues. Per germline, CDR1 SGHNT and CDR2 YYREEE (reference sequence). Trimming cost V 4 bases and J 5 bases, with 12 bases left between them. About this clonotype: The antigen is undetermined.

Source: CD4+ T cells sorted from PBMCs, taken around 25 months after vaccination. The source of this sequence is a man aged 45 to 70 who received an inactivated influenza vaccine. This chain uses TRBV5-4 with TRBJ2-5; no firm D call. The CDR3 reads CASSKDPEETQYF. The CDR3 nucleotides read TGTGCCAGCAGCAAAGACCCGGAGGAGACCCAGTACTTC.